The entry below describes one T cell receptor beta chain. In the original workflow: Nucleated cell counts were estimated from reference gene primer amplification. Sequencing used immunoSEQ multiplex PCR; TCRdb keeps in-frame clones, though not all of them. V, J and clone size derive from that table, while D and trimming were established from the DNA sequence. The sample holds approximately 480,000 clones, about 88% seen once. Seattle enrolled patients during active infection and tracked them longitudinally. This specimen belongs to a study of blood T cell repertoires in COVID-19. The sequenced material came from peripheral blood. The receptor was isolated from a man between 18 and 29 years old with COVID-19, enrolled during active disease.

The CDR3 reads CASRSGGNSYEQYF. In DNA form, the CDR3 reads TGCGCCAGCCGATCGGGGGGGAACTCCTACGAGCAGTACTTC. The chain links TRBV5-1 to TRBJ2-7; TRBD2 matches 8 bases. The CDR3 contains 14 residues. Germline V lookup: CDR1 SGHRS, CDR2 YFSETQ. V shed 7 bases and J 0 bases; nucleotides not matched to a gene: 6.